These 17 T cell receptor beta chains were sequenced from one sample in a study of CD8+CD57+ T cells in acquired aplastic anemia. Genomic DNA, serving as template, underwent TCR beta VDJ and CDR3 profiling. TCRdb ran MiXCR on the reads and lists one entry per CDR3 protein. The table includes approximately 80,000 distinct CDR3 sequences, about 70% detected once. It was patients with CD8+CD57+ cell expansion by flow cytometry who were chosen for sequencing. The sequencing input was sorted CD4+, CD8+, or CD8+CD57+ T cells (not recorded which) from PBMCs. The source is a human donor with aplastic anemia.

The V call is TRBV20-1, the J call TRBJ2-7, with TRBD2 matching 12 bases. Germline CDR1 and CDR2: DFQATT and SNEGSKA (reference sequence). With 0 bases clipped from V and 11 bases from J, the junction kept 5 bases outside the gene matches. This CDR3 is 13 amino acids long. The CDR3 protein is CSARDRLAGVEYF. The CDR3 region has the DNA TGCAGTGCTAGAGATAGACTAGCGGGAGTAGAGTACTTC.

The chain combines TRBV5-6 with TRBJ2-2; 9 positions match TRBD1. The germline V gene has CDR1 SGHDT and CDR2 YYEEEE. The CDR3 is 18 amino acids. J was trimmed by 3 bases and V by 2 bases; bases with no gene match: 11. The CDR3 DNA reads as TGTGCCAGCAGCTTAGGGGGACAGGGACGATCGGACACCGGGGAGCTGTTTTTT. Protein product: CASSLGGQGRSDTGELFF. Complete variable domain (other parts from reference TRBV5-6 and TRBJ2-2): DAGVTQSPTHLIKTRGQQVTLRCSPKSGHDTVSWYQQALGQGPQFIFQYYEEEERQRGNFPDRFSGHQFPNYSSELNVNALLLGDSALYLCASSLGGQGRSDTGELFFGEGSRLTVL.

The chain uses TRBV24-1 and TRBJ2-3; 9 bases are a match to TRBD2. Germline CDR1 KGHDR, CDR2 SFDVKD. This CDR3 contains 17 residues. V lost 4 bases and J lost 5; bases outside the gene matches: 12. The CDR3 nucleotides are TGTGCCACCAGTGACGCTTGGGGTAGCGGGAGTGGAGATACGCAGTATTTT. It is translated as CATSDAWGSGSGDTQYF.

The chain uses TRBV10-3 and TRBJ2-7, with TRBD1 as a possible D gene (6 bases). Trimming left V 2 bases short and J 4 bases short, with 12 bases between. Germline CDR1 is ENHRY and CDR2 is SYGVKD. The CDR3 is 14 residues long. The CDR3 spells CAISERDTAYEQYF. CDR3 sequence (DNA): TGTGCCATCAGTGAGCGGGACACAGCTTACGAGCAGTACTTC.

The J gene is TRBJ2-7, the V gene TRBV5-4, with 9 positions matching TRBD1. Germline V gene data show CDR1 as SGHNT and CDR2 as YYREEE (reference sequence). V shed 1 base, J shed 4 bases, and the junction held 9 bases outside the gene matches. The CDR3 loop spans 16 amino acids. The CDR3 sequence is CASSLYEGTGSYEQYF. DNA for the CDR3: TGTGCCAGCAGCTTGTACGAGGGGACAGGGAGTTACGAGCAGTACTTC.

The rearrangement uses TRBV25-1 and TRBJ2-5; the D call may be TRBD1 or TRBD2 (5 bases each). This CDR3 has 14 amino acids. Germline V lookup: CDR1 MGHDK, CDR2 SYGVNS. Deletions cut 1 base from V and 5 bases from J, with 11 bases between. Written as DNA, the CDR3 is TGTGCCAGCAGTGAATCTCCCAGGGAGGAGACCCAGTACTTC. The encoded protein is CASSESPREETQYF.

This chain connects TRBV7-9 to TRBJ2-7; the D gene is possibly TRBD2 (5 bases). CDR3 length: 13 amino acids. Trimming shortened V by 5 bases and J by 2 bases, and 10 bases separated the two germline ends. Per germline, CDR1 SEHNR and CDR2 FQNEAQ (reference sequence). CDR3 bases: TGTGCCAGCAGCCCCCTAGCAACCTACGAGCAGTACTTC. Encoded protein: CASSPLATYEQYF.

The J gene is TRBJ2-3, the V gene TRBV20-1; D gene unclear. V was shortened by 6 bases and J by 2 bases, with 12 bases between the two germline ends. The CDR3 is made up of 13 amino acids. Germline loops: CDR1 DFQATT, CDR2 SNEGSKA (reference sequence). The CDR3 spells CSAQLATTDTQYF. The CDR3, as DNA: TGCAGTGCCCAACTGGCAACCACAGATACGCAGTATTTT.

The chain employs TRBV29-1 and TRBJ2-7; D may be TRBD2 (6 bases). V was shortened by 7 bases and J by 5 bases, with 18 bases between the two germline ends. Looked up from germline, CDR1 is SQVTM and CDR2 is ANQGSEA. The CDR3 has 13 residues. CDR3 region: CSATLRGTDEQYF. CDR3 sequence (DNA): TGCAGCGCCACCCTCCGCGGGACCGACGAGCAGTACTTC.

The chain couples TRBV15 to TRBJ2-3; 9 nucleotides match TRBD2. The germline gives CDR1 LNHNV, CDR2 YYDKDF (reference sequence). The CDR3 sequence is 15 residues long. The V and J ends lost 5 bases and 6 bases, in that order; junction bases with no gene match: 9. The CDR3: CATSPLGLAGDTQYF. The CDR3 bases are TGTGCCACCAGCCCACTGGGACTAGCTGGGGATACGCAGTATTTT.

The chain couples TRBV20-1 to TRBJ2-5; 8 positions agree with TRBD1. Germline CDR1 and CDR2: DFQATT and SNEGSKA (reference sequence). This CDR3 has 14 residues. With V trimmed by 5 bases and J by 1 base, 6 bases remained unmatched. This CDR3 is CSASEDRGQETQYF. The CDR3 DNA reads as TGCAGTGCTTCTGAAGACAGGGGCCAAGAGACCCAGTACTTC.

A few counts support this clonotype. V and J are TRBV15 and TRBJ2-5; 8 nucleotides agree with TRBD1. Trimming cost V 5 bases and J 5 bases; bases outside gene matches: 13. CDR1 is LNHNV, CDR2 YYDKDF, per germline (reference sequence). The CDR3 totals 16 residues. Here the CDR3 reads CATSGGTGDTHETQYF. The CDR3 DNA is TGTGCCACCAGCGGGGGGACAGGAGACACCCACGAGACCCAGTACTTC.

This clonotype occurred once. V and J are TRBV20-1 and TRBJ2-7; 7 positions match TRBD2. The length of the CDR3 is 13 residues. CDR1 is DFQATT and CDR2 is SNEGSKA in the germline V gene (reference sequence). Trimming removed 7 bases from V and 2 bases from J; junction bases left unmatched: 8. The CDR3 reads CSGTSGAAYEQYF. The CDR3 DNA is TGCAGTGGAACCAGCGGGGCCGCCTACGAGCAGTACTTC.

V and J are TRBV11-1 and TRBJ2-1, with D perhaps matching TRBD2 (6 bases). The CDR3 sequence is 15 residues long. V dropped 2 bases and J dropped 5 bases, with 13 bases sitting between them. From germline, CDR1 is SGHAT and CDR2 FQDESV (reference sequence). DNA for the CDR3: TGTGCCAGCAGCTTAATCGGTAGCGGAAACAATGAGCAGTTCTTC. It translates to CASSLIGSGNNEQFF.

This clonotype was observed a few times. The rearrangement uses TRBV29-1 and TRBJ1-2, with no clear D. The CDR3 sequence is 14 residues long. Trimming took 3 bases from V and 2 from J, leaving 13 bases between them. The germline V gene has CDR1 SQVTM and CDR2 ANQGSEA. CDR3: CSVEQTVANYGYTF. As DNA, the CDR3 is TGCAGCGTTGAGCAGACGGTAGCGAACTATGGCTACACCTTC.

This sequence joins TRBV2 and TRBJ2-1; 7 bases match TRBD2. Germline V gene sequence: CDR1 SNHLY, CDR2 FYNNEI. This CDR3 region has 14 residues. The V segment lost 8 bases and the J segment 6 bases; nucleotides outside the gene matches: 10. The CDR3: CASAGVRLSNEQFF. Here the CDR3 DNA reads TGTGCCAGCGCGGGGGTTCGGTTATCCAATGAGCAGTTCTTC.

This clonotype was counted between two and nine times. V and J are TRBV7-9 and TRBJ1-1; no reliable D call. The CDR3 has 13 residues. With 1 base removed from V and 1 base from J, the gap between germline ends came to 4 bases. The V gene's germline CDR1 is SEHNR and CDR2 FQNEAQ (reference sequence). The CDR3 protein is CASSLEANTEAFF. CDR3 bases: TGTGCCAGCAGCTTAGAGGCGAACACTGAAGCTTTCTTT.